This T cell receptor (beta chain) appears in the sequencing data of a study of blood T cell repertoires in COVID-19. Produced via immunoSEQ multiplex PCR; TCRdb's table is partial and in-frame only. Among 250,000 to 350,000 clones listed, around 90% were seen once. Note on this clone: A read error may produce the germline difference seen at one junction end. The same CDR3 also results from other DNA sequences found in this sample.

Those enrolled, adults aged about 18 to 89 years, came from some 23 US areas. In Cohort 3, a recovered donor had either two negative PCRs, clearance, or symptom resolution. Germline assignment: CDR1 SEHNR and CDR2 FQNEAQ (reference sequence). The CDR3 extends over 14 amino acids. The receptor was isolated from a woman in her thirties who had recovered from COVID-19. This chain links TRBV7-9 with TRBJ1-2; D gene uncertain. Sequencing was carried out using PBMCs or T cells enriched from blood (not recorded which). CDR3 DNA sequence: TGTGCTAGCAGCTTTTCCGGGGAATTGTATGGCTACACCTTC. Translation: CASSFSGELYGYTF.